This TCR beta chain was found in a study of blood T cells in healthy people across ages. Study observations and caveats: Per-million-T-cell TCR beta diversity fell roughly linearly with age.

The sample holds a few counts of this clonotype. The antigen is unknown. Alongside a J-beta primer mix, a sample-barcoded 5' primer served in a second PCR lasting about 7 to 11 cycles. TCRdb analysed the 5' RACE reads with MiXCR anew, one entry per CDR3 protein. The sample lists approximately 600,000 distinct CDR3 sequences; under 65% were seen once. The J segment lost 6 bases and the V segment lost 6 bases, leaving 11 bases of the junction unmatched. This CDR3 has 15 residues. Germline-derived CDR1 and CDR2 are MNHEY and SVGAGI. The TCR originated in a man aged 55 to 69 in good health. Sequences were obtained from blood. V gene TRBV6-5 combines with J gene TRBJ1-2, with TRBD1 matching 9 bases. The CDR3 DNA reads as TGTGCCAGCAGACCCTCAACAGGGGGCGGAAATGGCTACACCTTC. Translated: CASRPSTGGGNGYTF.